The present T cell receptor (beta chain) was sequenced within a study of cytomegalovirus exposure and HLA in healthy donors. Study-level points and caveats: Certain indistinguishable V segments, among them TRBV6-2 and TRBV6-3, were excluded. The classifier reportedly diagnosed cytomegalovirus status with high sensitivity and specificity. Among immune exposure information, only CMV serostatus was available.

As for the donors, each was a healthy bone marrow donor. This clone was picked up a small number of times. Its antigen is not identified. The CDR3 covers 13 residues. Germline CDR1 reads MDHEN; CDR2 reads SYDVKM. V dropped 10 bases and J dropped 10 bases, with 20 bases sitting between them. This PCR relied on a set of 60 Vbeta primers and 13 Jbeta primers. Repertoires were generated with immunoSEQ multiplex PCR, while TCRdb's copy carries only in-frame clones and drops some. The sample records under 200,000 clones, 85% being singletons. The chain couples TRBV28 to TRBJ1-5; possibly TRBD1 for D (6 bases). The source material was PBMCs. This receptor was obtained from a woman in her forties or fifties in good health and CMV-seronegative. As DNA, the CDR3 is TGTGCCACAGAGGGGGGGGCCTATCGTCCCCAGCATTTT. Amino acid sequence: CATEGGAYRPQHF.